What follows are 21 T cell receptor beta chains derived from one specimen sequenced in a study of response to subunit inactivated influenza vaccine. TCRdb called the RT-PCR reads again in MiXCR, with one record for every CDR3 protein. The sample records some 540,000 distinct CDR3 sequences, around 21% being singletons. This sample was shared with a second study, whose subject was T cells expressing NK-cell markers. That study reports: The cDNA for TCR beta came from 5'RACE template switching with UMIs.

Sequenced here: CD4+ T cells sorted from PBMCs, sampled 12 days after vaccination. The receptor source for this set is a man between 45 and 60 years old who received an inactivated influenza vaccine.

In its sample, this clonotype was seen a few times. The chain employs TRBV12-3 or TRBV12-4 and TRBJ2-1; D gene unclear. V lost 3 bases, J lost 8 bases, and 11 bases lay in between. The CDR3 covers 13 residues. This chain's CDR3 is CASSLSPFHEQFF. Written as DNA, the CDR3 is TGTGCCAGCAGTTTGTCACCTTTCCATGAGCAGTTCTTC.

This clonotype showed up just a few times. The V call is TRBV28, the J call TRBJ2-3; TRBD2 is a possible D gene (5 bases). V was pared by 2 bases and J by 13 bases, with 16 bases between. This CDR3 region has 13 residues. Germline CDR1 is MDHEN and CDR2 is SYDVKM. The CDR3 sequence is CASSLGGTPVEYF. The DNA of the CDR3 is TGTGCCAGCAGTTTAGGAGGAACCCCTGTGGAGTATTTT.

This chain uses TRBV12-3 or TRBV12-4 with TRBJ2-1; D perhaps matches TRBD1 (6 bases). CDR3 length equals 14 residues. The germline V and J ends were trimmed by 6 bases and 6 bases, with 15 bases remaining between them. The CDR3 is CASSRREGGNEQFF. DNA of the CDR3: TGTGCCAGCAGCCGCAGGGAAGGGGGCAATGAGCAGTTCTTC.

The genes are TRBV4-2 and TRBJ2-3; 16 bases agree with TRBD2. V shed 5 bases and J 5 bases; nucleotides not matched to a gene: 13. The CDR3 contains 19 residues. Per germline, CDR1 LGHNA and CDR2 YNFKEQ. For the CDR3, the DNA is TGTGCCAGCAGCGGACGGGGACTAGCGGGAGGGCCTTTTAAAGATACGCAGTATTTT. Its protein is CASSGRGLAGGPFKDTQYF.

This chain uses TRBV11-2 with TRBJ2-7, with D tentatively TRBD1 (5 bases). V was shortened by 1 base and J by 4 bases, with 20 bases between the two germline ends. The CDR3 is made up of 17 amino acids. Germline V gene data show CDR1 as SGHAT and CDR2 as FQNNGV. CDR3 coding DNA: TGTGCCAGCAGCTTAGTCCCAGTGGGGCCCCAGGTATACGAGCAGTACTTC. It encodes CASSLVPVGPQVYEQYF.

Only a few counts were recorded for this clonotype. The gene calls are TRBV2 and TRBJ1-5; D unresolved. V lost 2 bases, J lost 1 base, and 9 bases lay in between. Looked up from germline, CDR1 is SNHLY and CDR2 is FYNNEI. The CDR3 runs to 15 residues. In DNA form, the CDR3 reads TGTGCCAGCAGTGAAAATGGACTGAGCAATCAGCCCCAGCATTTT. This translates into CASSENGLSNQPQHF.

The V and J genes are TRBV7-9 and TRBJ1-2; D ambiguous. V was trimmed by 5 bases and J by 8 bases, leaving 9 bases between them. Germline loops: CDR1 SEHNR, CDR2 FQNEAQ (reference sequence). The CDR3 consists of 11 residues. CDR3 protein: CASSVGIGYTF. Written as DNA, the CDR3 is TGTGCCAGCAGCGTAGGGATAGGCTACACCTTC.

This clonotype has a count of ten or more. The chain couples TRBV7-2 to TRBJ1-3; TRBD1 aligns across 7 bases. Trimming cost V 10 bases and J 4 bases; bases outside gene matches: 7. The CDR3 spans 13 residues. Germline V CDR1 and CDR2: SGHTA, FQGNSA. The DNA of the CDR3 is TGTGCCACCGCTGGAGGGGGCGGAAACACCATATATTTT. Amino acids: CATAGGGGNTIYF.

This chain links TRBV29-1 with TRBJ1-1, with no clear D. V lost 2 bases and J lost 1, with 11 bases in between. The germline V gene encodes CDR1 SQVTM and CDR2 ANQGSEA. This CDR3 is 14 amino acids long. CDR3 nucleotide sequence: TGCAGCGTTGAATTTCCTGCCAGGAACACTGAAGCTTTCTTT. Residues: CSVEFPARNTEAFF.

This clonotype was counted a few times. CDR3 sequence: CASSLSRSSVTDTQYF. The CDR3, as DNA: TGCGCCAGCAGCCTTTCAAGGTCGAGCGTAACAGATACGCAGTATTTT. The rearrangement links TRBV4-3 to TRBJ2-3, with D unclear. The ends were cut back, 4 bases at V and 3 bases at J, with 17 bases in the middle. This CDR3 contains 16 residues. Germline lookup yields CDR1 LGHNA and CDR2 YSLEER.

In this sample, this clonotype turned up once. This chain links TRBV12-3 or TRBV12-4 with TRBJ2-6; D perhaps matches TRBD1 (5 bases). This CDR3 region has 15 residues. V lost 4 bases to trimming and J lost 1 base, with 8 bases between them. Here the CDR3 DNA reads TGTGCCAGCAGTTCCGCAGGGTCTGGGGCCAACGTCCTGACTTTC. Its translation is CASSSAGSGANVLTF.

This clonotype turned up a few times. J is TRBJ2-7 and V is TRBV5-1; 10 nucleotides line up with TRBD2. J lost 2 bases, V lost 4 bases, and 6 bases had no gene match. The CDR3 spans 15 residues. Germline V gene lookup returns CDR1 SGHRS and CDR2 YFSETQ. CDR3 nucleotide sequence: TGCGCCAGCAGCCCGCGGACTAGCGGACCCTACGAGCAGTACTTC. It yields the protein CASSPRTSGPYEQYF.

This CDR3 is CASGGGQFSNQPQHF. The CDR3 DNA reads TGTGCCAGCGGCGGGGGACAGTTTAGCAATCAGCCCCAGCATTTT. The V and J genes are TRBV12-3 or TRBV12-4 and TRBJ1-5; 7 nucleotides line up with TRBD1. The V gene end was trimmed by 8 bases and the J gene end by 0 bases; junction bases not matched to a gene: 7. The CDR3 extends over 15 amino acids.

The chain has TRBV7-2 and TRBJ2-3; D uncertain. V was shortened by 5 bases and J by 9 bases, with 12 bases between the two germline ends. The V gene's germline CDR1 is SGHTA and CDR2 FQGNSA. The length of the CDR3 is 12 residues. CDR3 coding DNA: TGTGCCAGCAGCCCCTTATTGGGAACGCAGTATTTT. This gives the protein CASSPLLGTQYF.

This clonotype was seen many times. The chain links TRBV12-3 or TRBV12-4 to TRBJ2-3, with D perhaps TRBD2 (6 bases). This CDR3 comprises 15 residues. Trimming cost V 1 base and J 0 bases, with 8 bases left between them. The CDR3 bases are TGTGCCAGCAGTTTAGGGGGGGTTAGCACAGATACGCAGTATTTT. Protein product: CASSLGGVSTDTQYF.

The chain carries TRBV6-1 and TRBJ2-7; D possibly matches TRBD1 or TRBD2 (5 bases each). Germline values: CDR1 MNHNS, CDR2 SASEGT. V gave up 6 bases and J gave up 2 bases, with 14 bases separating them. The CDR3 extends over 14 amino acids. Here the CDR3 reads CASRPGLDPYEQYF. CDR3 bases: TGTGCCAGCAGACCGGGGCTAGACCCCTACGAGCAGTACTTC.

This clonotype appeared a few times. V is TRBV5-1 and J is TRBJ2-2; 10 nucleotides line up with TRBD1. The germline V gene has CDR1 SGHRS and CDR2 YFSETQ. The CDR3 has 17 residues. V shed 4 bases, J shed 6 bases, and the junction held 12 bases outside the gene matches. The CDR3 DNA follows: TGCGCCAGCAGCCGAAGAACCGGGACAGGGGTAGCCGGGGAGCTGTTTTTT. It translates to CASSRRTGTGVAGELFF.

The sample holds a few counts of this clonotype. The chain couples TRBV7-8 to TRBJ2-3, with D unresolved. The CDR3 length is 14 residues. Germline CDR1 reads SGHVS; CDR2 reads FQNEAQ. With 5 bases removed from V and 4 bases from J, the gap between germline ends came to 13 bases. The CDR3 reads CASSPPAMADTQYF. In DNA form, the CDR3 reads TGTGCCAGCAGCCCGCCAGCCATGGCAGATACGCAGTATTTT.

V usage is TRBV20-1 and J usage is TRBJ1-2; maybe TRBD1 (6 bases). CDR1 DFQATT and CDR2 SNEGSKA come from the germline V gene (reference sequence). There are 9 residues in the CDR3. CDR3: CKMGAGYTF. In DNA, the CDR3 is TGCAAGATGGGGGCCGGCTACACCTTC.

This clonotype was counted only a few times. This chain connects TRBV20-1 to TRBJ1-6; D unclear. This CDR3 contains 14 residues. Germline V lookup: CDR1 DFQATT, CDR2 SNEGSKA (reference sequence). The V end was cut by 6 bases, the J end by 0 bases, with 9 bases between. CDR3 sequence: CSASMSSYNSPLHF. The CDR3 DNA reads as TGCAGTGCCTCGATGAGCTCCTATAATTCACCCCTCCACTTT.

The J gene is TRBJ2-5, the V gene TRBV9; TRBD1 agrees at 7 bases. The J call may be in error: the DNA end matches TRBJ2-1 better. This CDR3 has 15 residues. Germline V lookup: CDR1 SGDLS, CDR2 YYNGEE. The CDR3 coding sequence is TGTGCCAGCAGCGTAGGGCAGGGGACAGAAGAGACCCAGTTCTTC. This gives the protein CASSVGQGTEETQFF.